Shown below are 5 T cell receptor beta chains from a single sample sequenced in a study of control samples from healthy donors and cancer patients. The protocol was immunoSEQ multiplex PCR, while the TCRdb copy is restricted to in-frame clones and leaves out a portion. The sample yields approximately 97,000 clones, 80% to 95% seen once. Sequences were obtained from blood. All receptors come from a human donor in good health. The donor label of this sample is uncertain.

V gene TRBV6-6 combines with J gene TRBJ2-1, with 7 bases matching TRBD2. The J segment lost 1 base and the V segment lost 6 bases, leaving 6 bases of the junction unmatched. From germline, CDR1 is MNHNY and CDR2 SVGAGI (reference sequence). The CDR3 contains 15 residues. CDR3 amino acids: CASSSEGGSYNEQFF. CDR3 DNA sequence: TGTGCCAGCAGCTCGGAGGGAGGGTCCTACAATGAGCAGTTCTTC.

The J gene is TRBJ2-5, the V gene TRBV11-3; either TRBD1 or TRBD2 may supply D (5 bases each). The CDR3 runs to 13 residues. CDR1 is SGHNT, CDR2 YENEEA, per germline. Trimming left V 5 bases short and J 5 bases short, with 12 bases between. CDR3 nucleotide sequence: TGTGCCAGCAGCATGGGGGTTGGGGAGACCCAGTACTTC. Translation: CASSMGVGETQYF.

The genes are TRBV9 and TRBJ1-4; a weak D match, TRBD1 (6 bases). Germline CDR1 reads SGDLS; CDR2 reads YYNGEE. The CDR3 is 15 amino acids. V was pared by 4 bases and J by 5 bases, with 15 bases between. CDR3 coding DNA: TGTGCCAGCAGCCCGTCGACAGGAACAAATGAAAAACTGTTTTTT. The encoded protein is CASSPSTGTNEKLFF.

J is TRBJ1-6 and V is TRBV19; TRBD1 aligns across 7 bases. Germline-derived CDR1 and CDR2 are LNHDA and SQIVND (reference sequence). This CDR3 comprises 14 residues. V shed 6 bases and J 7 bases; nucleotides not matched to a gene: 6. CDR3 DNA: TGTGCCAGTAGCCTGGGACAGCAGAATTCACCCCTCCACTTT. It yields the protein CASSLGQQNSPLHF. The full variable domain, rest sourced from reference TRBV19 and TRBJ1-6, is DGGITQSPKYLFRKEGQNVTLSCEQNLNHDAMYWYRQDPGQGLRLIYYSQIVNDFQKGDIAEGYSVSREKKESFPLTVTSAQKNPTAFYLCASSLGQQNSPLHFGNGTRLTVT.

On this clone: This CDR3 is also generated by other DNA sequences in the sample. The chain joins TRBV12-3 or TRBV12-4 to TRBJ1-4, with D unclear. This CDR3 region has 13 residues. Trimming took 5 bases from V and 7 from J, leaving 11 bases between them. CDR3: CASSLRGGEKLFF. CDR3 sequence (DNA): TGTGCCAGCAGTCTCCGGGGTGGTGAAAAACTGTTTTTT.